The 21 T cell receptor beta chains presented below share a single source sample, sequenced in a study of blood T cell repertoires in COVID-19. This table comes from immunoSEQ multiplex PCR, and its TCRdb copy is limited to in-frame clones, with some not included. The sample carries about 150,000 clones, about nine tenths recorded once. The sample comprised peripheral blood. All receptors come from a woman in her 70s with acute or convalescent COVID-19.

This sequence joins TRBV2 and TRBJ2-7; 9 nucleotides align to TRBD1. Per the germline V gene, CDR1 is SNHLY and CDR2 is FYNNEI. Germline trimming cut 5 bases from V and 4 bases from J; bases unmatched to any gene: 9. The CDR3 length is 15 residues. The CDR3 sequence: CASSSTGTGFYEQYF. The CDR3 DNA reads as TGTGCCAGCAGTTCCACCGGGACAGGGTTTTACGAGCAGTACTTC.

The chain recombines TRBV5-1 with TRBJ1-4; possible D gene TRBD1, 5 bases. CDR1 SGHRS and CDR2 YFSETQ come from the germline V gene. This CDR3 is 15 amino acids long. Trimming pared 4 bases from V and 8 bases from J, leaving 18 bases between. In DNA form, the CDR3 reads TGCGCCAGCAGCCCCAACGGGGGGGAGGAGGAAAAACTGTTTTTT. Its protein is CASSPNGGEEEKLFF.

The J gene is TRBJ2-5, the V gene TRBV7-6; D is possibly TRBD1 (6 bases). Germline V gene sequence: CDR1 SGHVS, CDR2 FNYEAQ. CDR3 length: 16 residues. Between the trimmed V and J ends, which lost 1 base and 5 bases, there was a span of 17 bases. The CDR3 protein is CASSLDGGMRVETQYF. The DNA for the CDR3 is TGTGCCAGCAGCTTAGATGGGGGCATGCGTGTGGAGACCCAGTACTTC.

The chain couples TRBV28 to TRBJ1-2, with D possibly being TRBD1 (6 bases). This CDR3 contains 14 residues. V lost 2 bases and J lost 6, with 13 bases in between. CDR1 is MDHEN, CDR2 SYDVKM, per germline. The CDR3 loop reads CASSLPSGENGYTF. The CDR3 nucleotides read TGTGCCAGCAGTTTACCCTCAGGGGAGAATGGCTACACCTTC.

The rearrangement uses TRBV9 and TRBJ1-3, with 11 bases fitting TRBD1. CDR3 size: 17 residues. V was clipped by 3 bases and J by 3 bases; unmatched bases: 8. From germline, CDR1 is SGDLS and CDR2 YYNGEE. CDR3 nucleotides: TGTGCCAGCAGCGCCGCCGGGACAGGGGGTGGTGGAAACACCATATATTTT. It is translated as CASSAAGTGGGGNTIYF.

The chain joins TRBV7-2 to TRBJ1-2; D is possibly TRBD1 (6 bases). From germline, CDR1 is SGHTA and CDR2 FQGNSA. This CDR3 contains 14 residues. The V gene lost 2 bases and the J gene lost 1 base, with 8 bases spanning the gap. CDR3 loop: CASSLNRVNYGYTF. The CDR3 nucleotides read TGTGCCAGCAGCTTAAACAGGGTTAACTATGGCTACACCTTC.

The genes are TRBV3-1 (or the pseudogene TRBV3-2) and TRBJ1-1; D not certain. With 1 base removed from V and 10 bases from J, the gap between germline ends came to 19 bases. CDR3 length equals 15 residues. The germline gives CDR1 LGHDT, CDR2 YNNKEL (reference sequence). The CDR3 nucleotides read TGTGCCAGCAGCCAAGGCGGCCCGACGGGGAGGAGAGCTTTCTTT. Translated: CASSQGGPTGRRAFF.

V and J are TRBV5-6 and TRBJ2-4, with D tentatively TRBD1 (6 bases). The germline CDR1 and CDR2 sequences are SGHDT and YYEEEE. This CDR3 spans 15 amino acids. The V end lost 3 bases, the J end lost 5 bases, and 15 bases lay between the germline ends. The CDR3 here is CASSYRVWVENIQYF. The CDR3 nucleotides read TGTGCCAGCAGCTACAGGGTTTGGGTTGAAAACATTCAGTACTTC.

The V gene is TRBV5-5, the J gene TRBJ1-4; possible D gene TRBD1, 6 bases. The V gene lost 0 bases and the J gene lost 7 bases, with 16 bases spanning the gap. The CDR3 contains 16 residues. CDR1 is SGHKS, CDR2 YYEKEE, per germline (reference sequence). This chain's CDR3 is CASSLGIPTGGEKLFF. In DNA, the CDR3 is TGTGCCAGCAGCTTGGGAATCCCGACAGGCGGTGAAAAACTGTTTTTT.

The chain links TRBV29-1 to TRBJ1-1, with D maybe TRBD1 (6 bases). Trimming removed 3 bases from V and 0 bases from J, with 8 bases in between. Per germline, CDR1 SQVTM and CDR2 ANQGSEA. The CDR3 has 13 amino acids. CDR3 in DNA: TGCAGCGTTGAGAGGGACATGAACACTGAAGCTTTCTTT. Protein: CSVERDMNTEAFF.

The chain links TRBV4-3 to TRBJ1-1; TRBD1 is a possible D gene (6 bases). Germline CDR1 reads LGHNA; CDR2 reads YSLEER. This CDR3 spans 16 amino acids. Between the trimmed V and J ends, which lost 0 bases and 4 bases, there was a span of 15 bases. CDR3 coding DNA: TGCGCCAGCAGCCAAGATCCCCCAGGGGATGTCACTGAAGCTTTCTTT. The encoded protein is CASSQDPPGDVTEAFF.

The rearrangement joins TRBV30 to TRBJ2-2; 8 positions agree with TRBD2. Germline CDR1 reads GTSNPN; CDR2 reads SVGIG (reference sequence). After removal of 0 bases from V and 4 bases from J, the junction contained 7 bases not matched to a gene. The CDR3 runs 16 residues. CDR3 in DNA: TGTGCCTGGAGTGTAGGTTTCGGGGGGGGCACCGGGGAGCTGTTTTTT. As protein: CAWSVGFGGGTGELFF. The whole variable domain, remainder taken from reference TRBV30 and TRBJ2-2, is SQTIHQWPATLVQPVGSPLSLECTVEGTSNPNLYWYRQAAGRGLQLLFYSVGIGQISSEVPQNLSASRPQDRQFILSSKKLLLSDSGFYLCAWSVGFGGGTGELFFGEGSRLTVL.

This chain uses TRBV6-5 with TRBJ2-7, with 12 bases matching TRBD2. Per the germline V gene, CDR1 is MNHEY and CDR2 is SVGAGI. The J segment lost 3 bases and the V segment lost 6 bases, leaving 6 bases of the junction unmatched. This CDR3 comprises 15 residues. The CDR3 DNA sequence: TGTGCCAGCAGGTCAGGACTAGCGGGGAGCTACGAGCAGTACGTC. Translation: CASRSGLAGSYEQYV.

This chain links TRBV6-1 with TRBJ1-2, with 9 bases lining up with TRBD1. Germline-derived CDR1 and CDR2 are MNHNS and SASEGT. Trimming removed 1 base from V and 4 bases from J; junction bases left unmatched: 7. The CDR3 totals 16 residues. The CDR3 region has the DNA TGTGCCAGCAGTGAAGGGGGACAGGGAGGAAGCTATGGCTACACCTTC. It specifies CASSEGGQGGSYGYTF.

The chain links TRBV4-3 to TRBJ1-1; D remains unclear. V was pared by 8 bases and J by 8 bases, with 24 bases between. CDR1 and CDR2 from the germline V gene are LGHNA and YSLEER. The CDR3 covers 15 residues. The CDR3 nucleotides are TGCGCCAGCGCCCCCCAAATCAGAAACGACATAGAAGCTTTCTTT. It specifies CASAPQIRNDIEAFF.

The rearrangement joins TRBV7-9 to TRBJ2-4; 9 bases agree with TRBD1. The germline V gene encodes CDR1 SEHNR and CDR2 FQNEAQ (reference sequence). Losses at the gene ends were 5 bases for V and 6 bases for J; bases not matched to a gene: 11. This CDR3 has 16 amino acids. The CDR3 DNA reads as TGTGCCAGCAGCCATCCCCGGGACAGGGTTGGAAACATTCAGTACTTC. Encoded protein: CASSHPRDRVGNIQYF. The complete variable domain, with remaining parts taken from reference TRBV7-9 and TRBJ2-4, reads DTGVSQNPRHKITKRGQNVTFRCDPISEHNRLYWYRQTLGQGPEFLTYFQNEAQLEKSRLLSDRFSAERPKGSFSTLEIQRTEQGDSAMYLCASSHPRDRVGNIQYFGAGTRLSVL.

This clone was detected once. The rearrangement joins TRBV19 to TRBJ1-5; D not certain. Germline CDR1 LNHDA, CDR2 SQIVND (reference sequence). CDR3 length equals 15 residues. The V end was cut by 6 bases, the J end by 0 bases, with 12 bases between. This chain's CDR3 is CASRVVAHSNQPQHF. The DNA of the CDR3 is TGTGCCAGTAGAGTGGTGGCCCATAGCAATCAGCCCCAGCATTTT.

The V call is TRBV2, the J call TRBJ2-3; no definite D call. The CDR3 length is 13 residues. V was pared by 6 bases and J by 3 bases, with 10 bases between. Germline-derived CDR1 and CDR2 are SNHLY and FYNNEI. The CDR3 protein is CASSEEQTDTQYF. Here the CDR3 DNA reads TGTGCCAGCAGCGAGGAGCAGACAGATACGCAGTATTTT.

The CDR3 is CATTYLQGLNTEAFF. The CDR3 DNA follows: TGTGCCACCACCTACTTACAGGGGTTGAACACTGAAGCTTTCTTT. This chain connects TRBV19 to TRBJ1-1; 7 bases line up with TRBD1. The CDR3 is made up of 15 amino acids. V trimming: 10 bases; J trimming: 0 bases; junction bases outside the gene matches: 11. CDR1 and CDR2 from the germline V gene are LNHDA and SQIVND (reference sequence). Drawing the rest from reference TRBV19 and TRBJ1-1, the complete variable domain is DGGITQSPKYLFRKEGQNVTLSCEQNLNHDAMYWYRQDPGQGLRLIYYSQIVNDFQKGDIAEGYSVSREKKESFPLTVTSAQKNPTAFYLCATTYLQGLNTEAFFGQGTRLTVV.

The chain joins TRBV10-3 to TRBJ1-2, with D perhaps TRBD1 (6 bases). V shed 4 bases and J shed 1 base, with 7 bases lying between them. Germline V lookup: CDR1 ENHRY, CDR2 SYGVKD. The CDR3 loop spans 13 amino acids. The CDR3 protein is CAISGTVNYGYTF. Here the CDR3 DNA reads TGTGCCATCAGTGGGACAGTTAACTATGGCTACACCTTC.

V is TRBV9 and J is TRBJ1-3; no definite D call. This CDR3 comprises 15 residues. V dropped 0 bases and J dropped 0 bases, with 7 bases sitting between them. Germline assignment: CDR1 SGDLS and CDR2 YYNGEE. CDR3 protein: CASSVGFSSGNTIYF. CDR3 sequence (DNA): TGTGCCAGCAGCGTAGGTTTCAGCTCTGGAAACACCATATATTTT.